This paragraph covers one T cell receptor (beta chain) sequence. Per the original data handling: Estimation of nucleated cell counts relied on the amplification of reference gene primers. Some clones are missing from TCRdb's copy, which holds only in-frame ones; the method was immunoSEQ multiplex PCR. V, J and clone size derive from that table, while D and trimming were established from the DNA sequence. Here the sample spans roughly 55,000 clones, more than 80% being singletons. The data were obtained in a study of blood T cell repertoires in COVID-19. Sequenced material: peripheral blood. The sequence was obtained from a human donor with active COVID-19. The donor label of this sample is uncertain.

The CDR3 is CASSQGGRQGDTGELFF. The CDR3 nucleotides are TGCGCCAGCAGCCAAGGAGGTCGGCAGGGCGACACCGGGGAGCTGTTTTTT. The chain is built from TRBV4-1 and TRBJ2-2; D is perhaps TRBD1 (5 bases). Germline V CDR1 and CDR2: MGHRA, YSYEKL. The CDR3 consists of 17 residues. Trimming pared 1 base from V and 3 bases from J, leaving 15 bases between.